The 29 T cell receptor beta chains presented below share a single source sample, sequenced in a study of blood T cell repertoires in COVID-19. TCRdb keeps only in-frame clones here, not all; method: immunoSEQ multiplex PCR. The sample consists of about 200,000 clones, roughly 90% of them appearing once. The sample was peripheral blood. These receptors were collected from a man aged 45-65 years with COVID-19, enrolled during active disease.

The chain is built from TRBV9 and TRBJ2-1; 13 bases map to TRBD2. This CDR3 has 17 residues. CDR1 SGDLS and CDR2 YYNGEE come from the germline V gene. Trimming at V came to 4 bases and at J to 3 bases, leaving 7 bases not matched to a gene. The CDR3 spells CASSRSGTSGNYNEQFF. The CDR3 DNA is TGTGCCAGCAGCAGAAGTGGGACTAGCGGGAACTACAATGAGCAGTTCTTC.

V is TRBV9 and J is TRBJ1-1, with TRBD1 as a possible D gene (5 bases). Trimming took 0 bases from V and 1 from J, leaving 10 bases between them. Germline-derived CDR1 and CDR2 are SGDLS and YYNGEE. The CDR3 has 15 residues. The chain's CDR3 is CASSVGTRQNTEAFF. The CDR3 nucleotides read TGTGCCAGCAGCGTAGGGACACGGCAGAACACTGAAGCTTTCTTT.

The V and J genes are TRBV28 and TRBJ2-7; the D gene is possibly TRBD1 (8 bases). This CDR3 contains 14 residues. V was pared by 10 bases and J by 3 bases, with 19 bases between. Per germline, CDR1 MDHEN and CDR2 SYDVKM. CDR3 coding DNA: TGTGCCACTACAGGGGGGGCCTCTCGCTACGAGCAGTACTTC. It specifies CATTGGASRYEQYF.

The V gene is TRBV6-5, the J gene TRBJ2-5, with 8 bases that match TRBD1. The V gene's germline CDR1 is MNHEY and CDR2 SVGAGI. The CDR3 totals 15 residues. The junction had 7 bases not matched to a gene; V was cut back by 6 bases and J by 1 base. CDR3 protein: CASSQTGDRQETQYF. The CDR3 DNA reads as TGTGCCAGCAGCCAGACAGGGGACCGCCAAGAGACCCAGTACTTC.

The CDR3 sequence: CASSFILAGEEVEQFF. The CDR3 nucleotides are TGTGCCAGCAGCTTCATATTAGCGGGAGAAGAAGTTGAGCAGTTCTTC. The chain carries TRBV11-3 and TRBJ2-1, with 9 bases identical to TRBD2. Germline V gene data show CDR1 as SGHNT and CDR2 as YENEEA. The CDR3 totals 16 residues. V shed 3 bases and J 9 bases; nucleotides not matched to a gene: 12.

The chain is built from TRBV18 and TRBJ1-2, with D maybe TRBD1 (5 bases). V was shortened by 5 bases and J by 8 bases, with 24 bases between the two germline ends. This CDR3 has 16 amino acids. Germline V gene sequence: CDR1 KGHSH, CDR2 LQKENI. The CDR3 region is CASSATHDREAGGYTF. CDR3 DNA: TGTGCCAGCTCAGCAACTCATGACAGAGAAGCTGGAGGCTACACCTTC.

This chain joins TRBV6-5 and TRBJ2-3; D is uncertain. This CDR3 is 14 amino acids long. V lost 7 bases, J lost 1 base, and 12 bases lay in between. The germline V gene encodes CDR1 MNHEY and CDR2 SVGAGI. CDR3 amino acids: CASTELPGTDTQYF. The CDR3 DNA is TGTGCCAGCACCGAACTTCCCGGCACAGATACGCAGTATTTT.

The V gene is TRBV5-4, the J gene TRBJ1-4; TRBD1 aligns across 8 bases. The CDR3 runs 14 residues. The germline V gene has CDR1 SGHNT and CDR2 YYREEE (reference sequence). The V gene end was trimmed by 4 bases and the J gene end by 4 bases; junction bases not matched to a gene: 3. CDR3 sequence: CASSPGQGNEKLFF. The CDR3 bases are TGTGCCAGCAGCCCTGGACAGGGTAATGAAAAACTGTTTTTT.

The rearrangement links TRBV7-9 to TRBJ2-1, with 11 bases identical to TRBD2. The V and J ends lost 2 bases and 8 bases, in that order; junction bases with no gene match: 8. Germline assignment: CDR1 SEHNR and CDR2 FQNEAQ (reference sequence). The CDR3 is 16 residues long. The CDR3: CASSLTTSGRRDEQFF. CDR3 coding DNA: TGTGCCAGCAGCTTAACAACTAGCGGGAGAAGGGATGAGCAGTTCTTC.

The chain links TRBV5-1 to TRBJ2-2, with 10 bases matching TRBD1. The germline V gene encodes CDR1 SGHRS and CDR2 YFSETQ. V gave up 0 bases and J gave up 3 bases; unmatched junction bases: 5. The CDR3 contains 17 residues. As DNA, the CDR3 is TGCGCCAGCAGCTTGGTAGGGGGACAGGGGTACACCGGGGAGCTGTTTTTT. Translation gives CASSLVGGQGYTGELFF.

The CDR3 DNA sequence: TGCGCCAGCATAAGGCAGGGGGTGGGCAATGAGCAGTTCTTC. Its translation: CASIRQGVGNEQFF. The chain carries TRBV10-2 and TRBJ2-1, with 7 bases identical to TRBD1. V was pared by 7 bases and J by 6 bases, with 9 bases of the junction left unmatched. Germline assignment: CDR1 WSHSY and CDR2 SAAADI. CDR3 length: 14 residues.

The CDR3 loop reads CASTSGTGGTEAFF. The CDR3 coding sequence is TGTGCCAGCACCTCCGGGACAGGAGGCACTGAAGCTTTCTTT. V and J are TRBV3-1 (or the pseudogene TRBV3-2) and TRBJ1-1; 8 positions match TRBD1. V lost 7 bases and J lost 4; bases outside the gene matches: 8. The CDR3 length is 14 residues. CDR1 and CDR2 (germline): LGHDT, YNNKEL (reference sequence).

The chain uses TRBV10-2 and TRBJ1-4; possibly TRBD1 for D (6 bases). CDR1 is WSHSY, CDR2 SAAADI, per germline. CDR3 size: 15 residues. The V and J ends lost 0 bases and 8 bases respectively, with 13 bases between them. CDR3 region: CASSESAGVGEKLFF. The CDR3, as DNA: TGCGCCAGCAGTGAGTCGGCAGGGGTTGGGGAAAAACTGTTTTTT.

The chain uses TRBV6-5 and TRBJ2-5; 9 bases are shared with TRBD1. CDR3 length: 14 amino acids. V shed 6 bases, J shed 1 base, and the junction held 3 bases outside the gene matches. From germline, CDR1 is MNHEY and CDR2 SVGAGI. CDR3: CASRGTGPQETQYF. CDR3 coding DNA: TGTGCCAGCAGGGGGACAGGGCCCCAAGAGACCCAGTACTTC.

V and J are TRBV6-2 or TRBV6-3 and TRBJ2-3, with a tentative D call TRBD1 (6 bases). The germline V and J ends were trimmed by 5 bases and 0 bases, with 12 bases remaining between them. The germline CDR1 and CDR2 sequences are MNHEY and SVGEGT. The CDR3 loop spans 15 amino acids. The CDR3 is CASSRTAHSTDTQYF. The CDR3 region has the DNA TGTGCCAGCAGTCGGACAGCCCACAGCACAGATACGCAGTATTTT.

The V and J genes are TRBV21-1 and TRBJ2-7; no check of the table's D call, TRBD1, against the DNA was made. TRBV21-1 is assigned pseudogene status. The CDR3 has 15 amino acids. CDR3 nucleotides: TGTGCCAGAACCCCGAGGGACAGGTTACTTTACGAGCAGTACTTC. Translation gives CARTPRDRLLYEQYF.

This clone is medium-sized in the sample. The chain joins TRBV11-2 to TRBJ1-3, with D hard to call. Trimming shortened V by 3 bases and J by 6 bases, and 12 bases separated the two germline ends. Germline V CDR1 and CDR2: SGHAT, FQNNGV. The CDR3 spans 14 residues. As DNA, the CDR3 is TGTGCCAGCAGCTTCCGAAGCGAGTCAAACACCATATATTTT. This gives the protein CASSFRSESNTIYF.

This clone was observed once. The chain has TRBV29-1 and TRBJ1-2, with TRBD1 as a possible D gene (5 bases). The V and J ends lost 0 bases and 6 bases respectively, with 14 bases between them. Germline V gives CDR1 SQVTM, CDR2 ANQGSEA. This CDR3 has 14 residues. This CDR3 reads CSVEDRYRGNGYTF. The CDR3 DNA is TGCAGCGTTGAAGACCGTTACCGGGGGAATGGCTACACCTTC.

The V call is TRBV7-9, the J call TRBJ1-4, with D perhaps matching TRBD1 (6 bases). Germline V gene lookup returns CDR1 SEHNR and CDR2 FQNEAQ (reference sequence). The V end was cut by 5 bases, the J end by 7 bases, with 11 bases between. The CDR3 length is 13 residues. For the CDR3, the DNA is TGTGCCAGCAGCCTAGAAGGGGGTGAAAAACTGTTTTTT. Translated: CASSLEGGEKLFF. The complete variable domain, with remaining parts taken from reference TRBV7-9 and TRBJ1-4, reads DTGVSQNPRHKITKRGQNVTFRCDPISEHNRLYWYRQTLGQGPEFLTYFQNEAQLEKSRLLSDRFSAERPKGSFSTLEIQRTEQGDSAMYLCASSLEGGEKLFFGSGTQLSVL.

The chain recombines TRBV11-2 with TRBJ2-1; 7 bases are a match to TRBD1. Looked up from germline, CDR1 is SGHAT and CDR2 is FQNNGV. Trimming at V came to 1 base and at J to 8 bases, leaving 8 bases not matched to a gene. The CDR3 runs to 15 residues. CDR3: CASSLVGQPRDEQFF. The CDR3 DNA reads TGTGCCAGCAGCTTAGTGGGACAGCCCAGAGATGAGCAGTTCTTC.

J is TRBJ2-1 and V is TRBV11-2, with TRBD2 matching over 8 bases. The CDR3 length is 15 residues. J was trimmed by 8 bases and V by 2 bases; bases with no gene match: 8. From germline, CDR1 is SGHAT and CDR2 FQNNGV. The CDR3 sequence is CASSLTGTRRHEQFF. CDR3 in DNA: TGTGCCAGCAGCTTAACCGGGACTAGACGGCATGAGCAGTTCTTC.

The rearrangement uses TRBV2 and TRBJ2-7, with D hard to call. Germline V CDR1 and CDR2: SNHLY, FYNNEI. The CDR3 has 13 amino acids. V lost 5 bases and J 2 bases, leaving 10 bases between the germline ends. In nucleotides, the CDR3 is TGTGCCAGCAGTTCTCTGGCCGCCTACGAGCAGTACTTC. Its translation is CASSSLAAYEQYF.

The chain combines TRBV5-6 with TRBJ2-1; D uncertain. This CDR3 is 12 amino acids long. Germline CDR1 and CDR2: SGHDT and YYEEEE. V was cut by 2 bases and J by 7 bases, with 7 bases left in between. CDR3 nucleotide sequence: TGTGCCAGCAGCTTCTCCCCGAATGAGCAGTTCTTC. Amino acids: CASSFSPNEQFF. Variable domain in full (rest from reference TRBV5-6 and TRBJ2-1): DAGVTQSPTHLIKTRGQQVTLRCSPKSGHDTVSWYQQALGQGPQFIFQYYEEEERQRGNFPDRFSGHQFPNYSSELNVNALLLGDSALYLCASSFSPNEQFFGPGTRLTVL.

The rearrangement joins TRBV6-5 to TRBJ2-6; D is possibly TRBD1 (5 bases). This CDR3 contains 15 residues. In germline, CDR1 is MNHEY, CDR2 SVGAGI. V was cut by 6 bases and J by 1 base, with 10 bases left in between. CDR3 bases: TGTGCCAGCAGCTTACAGGTTTCTGGGGCCAACGTCCTGACTTTC. Residues: CASSLQVSGANVLTF.

The chain recombines TRBV3-1 (or the pseudogene TRBV3-2) with TRBJ2-1; D possibly corresponds to TRBD2 (7 bases). The ends were cut back, 4 bases at V and 2 bases at J, with 15 bases in the middle. CDR3 length equals 16 residues. CDR1 is LGHDT and CDR2 is YNNKEL in the germline V gene (reference sequence). The CDR3 loop reads CASSPGGGGPYNEQFF. DNA for the CDR3: TGTGCCAGCAGCCCAGGAGGGGGAGGGCCCTACAATGAGCAGTTCTTC.

Comments on this clone: One end of the junction varies from germline; a read error may be responsible. The chain links TRBV7-4 to TRBJ2-1, with TRBD2 as a possible D gene (5 bases). The germline V gene has CDR1 SGHVT and CDR2 SQSDAQ. The CDR3 extends over 15 amino acids. Here the CDR3 reads CASSLAESAYNEQFF. The CDR3 DNA reads TGTGCCAGCAGCCTAGCCGAATCGGCCTACAATGAGCAGTTCTTC.

The chain carries TRBV5-6 and TRBJ2-3, with 12 bases aligning to TRBD2. The V gene end was trimmed by 0 bases and the J gene end by 7 bases; junction bases not matched to a gene: 6. CDR3 length: 16 amino acids. CDR1 is SGHDT and CDR2 is YYEEEE in the germline V gene. The CDR3 is CASSLGASGRAYTQYF. Written as DNA, the CDR3 is TGTGCCAGCAGCTTGGGGGCTAGCGGGAGGGCCTATACGCAGTATTTT.

The chain joins TRBV25-1 to TRBJ2-7, with 13 bases aligning to TRBD2. The V segment lost 6 bases and the J segment 6 bases; nucleotides outside the gene matches: 5. CDR1 and CDR2 (germline): MGHDK, SYGVNS. The CDR3 totals 14 residues. CDR3 sequence reads: CASRPGLAGTEQYF. DNA for the CDR3: TGTGCCAGCAGGCCGGGACTAGCGGGGACCGAGCAGTACTTC.

This chain links TRBV7-2 with TRBJ2-7, with 8 bases that match TRBD1. Trimming at V came to 2 bases and at J to 3 bases, leaving 9 bases not matched to a gene. The CDR3 extends over 16 amino acids. Germline V gives CDR1 SGHTA, CDR2 FQGNSA. Here the CDR3 reads CASSLSRTGSLYEQYF. DNA for the CDR3: TGTGCCAGCAGCTTATCTCGGACAGGGAGCCTCTACGAGCAGTACTTC.